This TCR beta chain was identified in a study of blood T cell repertoires in COVID-19. About the research overall: COVID-19 samples collected from the United States, Italy and Spain covered acute and convalescent phases. In each case, the material was cDNA or gDNA derived from T cells, B-cell-depleted T cells, or PBMCs.

This clone was counted only a few times. Per the authors' pipeline: Estimation of nucleated cell counts was performed using reference gene primer amplification. Profiling relied on immunoSEQ multiplex PCR, and the TCRdb table lists in-frame clones only, not all of them. D and trimming were read from the DNA, whereas the V and J calls and clone size are those reported in that table. Of 200,000 or so clones listed, roughly four fifths were seen once; the top ten hold 6.9%. The CDR3 has 12 amino acids. Germline V gives CDR1 SGHRS, CDR2 YFSETQ. Deletions cut 4 bases from V and 5 bases from J, with 7 bases between.

The chain combines TRBV5-1 with TRBJ2-1, with D hard to call. The specimen was peripheral blood. The clonotype originates from a human donor with acute or convalescent COVID-19. The donor label of this sample is uncertain. CDR3 nucleotide sequence: TGCGCCAGCAGCCTCTCTAACAATGAGCAGTTCTTC. Amino acid sequence: CASSLSNNEQFF.